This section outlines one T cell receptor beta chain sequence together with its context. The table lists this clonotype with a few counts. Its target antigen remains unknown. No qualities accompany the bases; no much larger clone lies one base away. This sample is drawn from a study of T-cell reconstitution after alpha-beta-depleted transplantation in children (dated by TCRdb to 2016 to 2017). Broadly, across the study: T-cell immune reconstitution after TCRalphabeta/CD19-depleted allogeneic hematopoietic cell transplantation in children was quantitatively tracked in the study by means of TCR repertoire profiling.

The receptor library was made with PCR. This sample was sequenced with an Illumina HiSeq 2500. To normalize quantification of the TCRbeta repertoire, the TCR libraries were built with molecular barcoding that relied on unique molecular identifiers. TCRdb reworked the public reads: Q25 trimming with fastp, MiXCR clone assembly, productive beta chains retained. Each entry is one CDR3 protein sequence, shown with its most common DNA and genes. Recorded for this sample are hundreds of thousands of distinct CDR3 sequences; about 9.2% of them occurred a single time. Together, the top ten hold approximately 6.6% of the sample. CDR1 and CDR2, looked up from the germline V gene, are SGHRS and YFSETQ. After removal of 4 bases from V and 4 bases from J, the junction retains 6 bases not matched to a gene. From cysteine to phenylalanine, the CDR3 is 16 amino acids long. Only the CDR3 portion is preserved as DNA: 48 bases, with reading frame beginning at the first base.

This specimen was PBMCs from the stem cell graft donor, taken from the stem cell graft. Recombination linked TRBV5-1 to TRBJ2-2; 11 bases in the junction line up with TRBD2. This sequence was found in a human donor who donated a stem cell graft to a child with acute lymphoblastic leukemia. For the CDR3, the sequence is CASSQTSGGFTGELFF. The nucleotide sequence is TGCGCCAGCAGCCAAACTAGCGGGGGTTTCACCGGGGAGCTGTTTTTT.